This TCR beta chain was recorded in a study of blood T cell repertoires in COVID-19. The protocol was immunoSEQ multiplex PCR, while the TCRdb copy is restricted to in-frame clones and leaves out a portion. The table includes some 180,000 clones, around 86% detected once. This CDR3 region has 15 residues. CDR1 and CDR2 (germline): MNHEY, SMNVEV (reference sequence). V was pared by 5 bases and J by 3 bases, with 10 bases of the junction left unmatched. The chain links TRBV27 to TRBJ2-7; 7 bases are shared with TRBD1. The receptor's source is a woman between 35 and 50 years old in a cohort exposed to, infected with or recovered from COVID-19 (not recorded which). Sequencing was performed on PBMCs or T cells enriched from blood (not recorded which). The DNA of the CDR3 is TGTGCCAGCAGTCCAACGACAGGGTTCATCTACGAGCAGTACTTC. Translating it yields CASSPTTGFIYEQYF.